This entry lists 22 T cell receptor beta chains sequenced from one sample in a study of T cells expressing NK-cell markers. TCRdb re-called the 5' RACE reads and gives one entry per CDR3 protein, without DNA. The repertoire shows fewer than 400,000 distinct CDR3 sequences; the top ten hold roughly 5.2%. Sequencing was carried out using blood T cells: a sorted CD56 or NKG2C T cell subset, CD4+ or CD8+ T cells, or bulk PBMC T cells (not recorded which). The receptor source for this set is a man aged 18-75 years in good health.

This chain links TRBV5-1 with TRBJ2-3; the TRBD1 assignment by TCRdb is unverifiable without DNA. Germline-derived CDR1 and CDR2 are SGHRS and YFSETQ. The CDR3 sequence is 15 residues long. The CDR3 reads CASRATGGWTDTQYF.

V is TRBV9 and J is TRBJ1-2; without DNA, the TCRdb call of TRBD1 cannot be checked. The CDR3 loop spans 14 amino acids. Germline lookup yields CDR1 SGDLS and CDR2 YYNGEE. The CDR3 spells CASSVSSGGRGYTF. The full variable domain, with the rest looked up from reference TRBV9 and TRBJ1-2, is DSGVTQTPKHLITATGQRVTLRCSPRSGDLSVYWYQQSLDQGLQFLIQYYNGEERAKGNILERFSAQQFPDLHSELNLSSLELGDSALYFCASSVSSGGRGYTFGSGTRLTVV.

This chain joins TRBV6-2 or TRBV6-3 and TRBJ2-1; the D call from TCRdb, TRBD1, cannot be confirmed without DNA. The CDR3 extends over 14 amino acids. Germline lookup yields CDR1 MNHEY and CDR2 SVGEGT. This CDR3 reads CASSYGVPGNEQFF.

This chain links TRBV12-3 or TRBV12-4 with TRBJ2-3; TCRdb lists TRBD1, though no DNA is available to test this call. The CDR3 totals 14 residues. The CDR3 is CASSPGQGGNAQYF.

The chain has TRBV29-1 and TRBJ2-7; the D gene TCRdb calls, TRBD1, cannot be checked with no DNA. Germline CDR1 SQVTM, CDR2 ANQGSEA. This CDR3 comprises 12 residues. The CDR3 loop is CSARTGGNEQYF.

The CDR3: CASSPARGRDMNTEAFF. The chain employs TRBV12-3 or TRBV12-4 and TRBJ1-1; TCRdb's D call of TRBD1 is untestable without DNA. The CDR3 totals 17 residues.

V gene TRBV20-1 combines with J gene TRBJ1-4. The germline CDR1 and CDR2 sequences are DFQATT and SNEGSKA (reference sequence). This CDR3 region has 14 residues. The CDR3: CSARDSPRDEKLFF.

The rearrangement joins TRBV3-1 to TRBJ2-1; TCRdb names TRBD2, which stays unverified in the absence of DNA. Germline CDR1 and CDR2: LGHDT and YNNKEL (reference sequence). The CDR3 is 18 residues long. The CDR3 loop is CASSRSTTSANSYNEQFF.

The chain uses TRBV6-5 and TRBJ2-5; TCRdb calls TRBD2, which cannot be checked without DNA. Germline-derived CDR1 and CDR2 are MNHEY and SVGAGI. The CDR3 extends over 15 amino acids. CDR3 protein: CASSYNSGGEETQYF.

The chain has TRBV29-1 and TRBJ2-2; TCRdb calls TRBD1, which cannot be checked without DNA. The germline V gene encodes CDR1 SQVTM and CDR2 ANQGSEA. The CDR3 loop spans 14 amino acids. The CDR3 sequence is CSGKTGGNTGELFF.

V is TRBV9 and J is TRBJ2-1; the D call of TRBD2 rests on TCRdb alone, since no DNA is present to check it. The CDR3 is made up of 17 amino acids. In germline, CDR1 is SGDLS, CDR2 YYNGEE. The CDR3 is CASSEGTSGVGYNEQFF.

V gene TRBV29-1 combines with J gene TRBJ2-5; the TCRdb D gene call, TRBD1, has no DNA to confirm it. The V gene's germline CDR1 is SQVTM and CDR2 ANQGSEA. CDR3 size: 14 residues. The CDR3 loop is CSVSGQGTQETQYF. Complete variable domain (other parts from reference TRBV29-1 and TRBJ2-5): SAVISQKPSRDICQRGTSLTIQCQVDSQVTMMFWYRQQPGQSLTLIATANQGSEATYESGFVIDKFPISRPNLTFSTLTVSNMSPEDSSIYLCSVSGQGTQETQYFGPGTRLLVL.

The CDR3 loop reads CASSLYLGNTEAFF. The gene calls are TRBV5-1 and TRBJ1-1. CDR1 is SGHRS, CDR2 YFSETQ, per germline. CDR3 size: 14 residues.

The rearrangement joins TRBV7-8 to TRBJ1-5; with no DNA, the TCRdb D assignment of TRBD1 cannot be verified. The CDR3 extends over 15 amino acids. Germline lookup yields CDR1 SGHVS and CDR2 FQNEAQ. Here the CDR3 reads CASSLGTVNNQPQHF.

The CDR3 loop reads CATSPGLHSGANVLTF. The V and J genes are TRBV24-1 and TRBJ2-6; there is no DNA to check the TCRdb D call of TRBD2. Germline V gene sequence: CDR1 KGHDR, CDR2 SFDVKD. The CDR3 extends over 16 amino acids.

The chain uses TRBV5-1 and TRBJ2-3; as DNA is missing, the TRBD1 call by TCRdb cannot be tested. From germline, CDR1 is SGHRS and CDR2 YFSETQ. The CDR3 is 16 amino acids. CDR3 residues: CASSDRTRLSTDTQYF.

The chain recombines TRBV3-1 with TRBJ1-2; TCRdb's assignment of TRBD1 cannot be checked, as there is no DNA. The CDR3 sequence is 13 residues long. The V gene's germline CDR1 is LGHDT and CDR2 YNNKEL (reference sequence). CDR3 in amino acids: CASHLQGLGGYTF.

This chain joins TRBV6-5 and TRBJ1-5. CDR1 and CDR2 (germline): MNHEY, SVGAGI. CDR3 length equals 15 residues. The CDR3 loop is CASRYAAQSNQPQHF.

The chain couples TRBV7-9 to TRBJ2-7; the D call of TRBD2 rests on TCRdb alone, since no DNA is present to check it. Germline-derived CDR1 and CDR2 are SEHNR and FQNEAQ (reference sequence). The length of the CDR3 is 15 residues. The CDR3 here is CASSTLAGPFYEQYF.

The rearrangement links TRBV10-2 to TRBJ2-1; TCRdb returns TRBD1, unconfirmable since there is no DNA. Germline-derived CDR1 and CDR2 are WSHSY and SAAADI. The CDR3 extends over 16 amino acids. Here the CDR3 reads CASSESKGALYNEQFF.

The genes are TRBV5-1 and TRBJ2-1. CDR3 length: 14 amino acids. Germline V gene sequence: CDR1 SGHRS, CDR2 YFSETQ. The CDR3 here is CASSLVTGPMEQFF.

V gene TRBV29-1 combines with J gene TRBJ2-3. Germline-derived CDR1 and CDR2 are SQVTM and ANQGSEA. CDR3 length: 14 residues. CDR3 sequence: CSVEPFTFTDTQYF.